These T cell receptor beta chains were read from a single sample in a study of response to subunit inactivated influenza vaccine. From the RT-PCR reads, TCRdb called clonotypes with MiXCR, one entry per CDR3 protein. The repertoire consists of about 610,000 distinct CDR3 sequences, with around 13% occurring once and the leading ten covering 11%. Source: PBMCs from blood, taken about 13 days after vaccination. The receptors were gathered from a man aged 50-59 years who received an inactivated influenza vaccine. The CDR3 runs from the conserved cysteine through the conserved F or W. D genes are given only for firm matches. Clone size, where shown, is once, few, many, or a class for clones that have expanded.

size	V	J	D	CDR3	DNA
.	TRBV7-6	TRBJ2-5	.	CASSLAVGRDETQYF	TGTGCCAGCAGCTTAGCGGTGGGCCGAGACGAGACCCAGTACTTC
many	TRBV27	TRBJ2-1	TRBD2	CASSPWTSGRAKHSYNEQFF	TGTGCCAGCAGTCCATGGACTAGCGGGAGGGCCAAGCACTCCTACAATGAGCAGTTCTTC
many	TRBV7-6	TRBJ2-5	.	CASGIQETQYF	TGTGCCAGCGGAATACAAGAGACCCAGTACTTC
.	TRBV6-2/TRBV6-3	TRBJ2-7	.	CASSHGGSQYF	TGTGCCAGCAGTCACGGGGGATCTCAGTACTTC
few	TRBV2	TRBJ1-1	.	CASSEVVEAFF	TGTGCCAGCAGTGAAGTGGTTGAAGCTTTCTTT
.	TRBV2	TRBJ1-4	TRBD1	CASSEPIRGIATNEKLFF	TGTGCCAGCAGTGAACCGATCAGGGGGATTGCAACTAATGAAAAACTGTTTTTT
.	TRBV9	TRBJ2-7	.	CASSVDGGPYEQYF	TGTGCCAGCAGCGTAGATGGAGGGCCGTACGAGCAGTACTTC
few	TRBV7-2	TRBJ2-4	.	CASSLGGGTIFDIQYF	TGTGCCAGCAGCTTAGGGGGTGGGACAATATTCGACATTCAGTACTTC
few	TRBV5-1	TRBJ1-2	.	CASSPATDGSYGYTF	TGCGCCAGCAGCCCAGCCACCGACGGAAGCTATGGCTACACCTTC
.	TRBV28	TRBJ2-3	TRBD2	CASREGLAAPRDTQYF	TGTGCCAGCAGGGAGGGACTAGCAGCTCCGAGGGATACGCAGTATTTT
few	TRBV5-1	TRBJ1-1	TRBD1	CASSLAPTGGANTEAFF	TGCGCCAGCAGCTTGGCCCCGACAGGGGGAGCGAACACTGAAGCTTTCTTT
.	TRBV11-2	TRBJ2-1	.	CASSLRGREFYNEQFF	TGTGCCAGCAGCTTAAGGGGACGGGAGTTTTACAATGAGCAGTTCTTC
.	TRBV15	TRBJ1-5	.	CATSRDSEGLGQPQHF	TGTGCCACCAGCAGAGATTCCGAGGGTTTGGGTCAGCCCCAGCATTTT
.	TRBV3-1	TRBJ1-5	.	CASSQGWGANQPQHF	TGTGCCAGCAGCCAAGGATGGGGGGCCAATCAGCCCCAGCATTTT
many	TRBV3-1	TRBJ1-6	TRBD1	CASSQVESDRNSPLHF	TGTGCCAGCAGCCAAGTGGAATCGGACAGGAATTCACCCCTCCACTTT
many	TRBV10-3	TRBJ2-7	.	CAISVGPNSYEQYF	TGTGCCATCAGTGTTGGACCGAACTCCTACGAGCAGTACTTC
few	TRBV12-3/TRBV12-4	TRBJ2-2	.	CASTDFRNTGELFF	TGTGCCAGCACCGATTTCAGGAACACCGGGGAGCTGTTTTTT
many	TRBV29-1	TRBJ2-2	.	CSVARGAMNTGELFF	TGCAGCGTCGCACGAGGGGCCATGAACACCGGGGAGCTGTTTTTT
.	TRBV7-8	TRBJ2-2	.	CASSPPAGGRVAGELFF	TGTGCCAGCAGCCCCCCAGCTGGGGGTCGGGTCGCCGGGGAGCTGTTTTTT
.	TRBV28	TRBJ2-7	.	CASRSLGTYEQYF	TGTGCCAGCAGGTCCCTCGGAACCTACGAGCAGTACTTC
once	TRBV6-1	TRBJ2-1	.	CASSERAAGSSYNEQFF	TGTGCCAGCAGTGAAAGGGCGGCCGGGAGCTCCTACAATGAGCAGTTCTTC
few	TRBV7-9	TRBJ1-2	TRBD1	CASSLQGDPSYGYTF	TGTGCCAGCAGCTTACAGGGGGACCCAAGCTATGGCTACACCTTC
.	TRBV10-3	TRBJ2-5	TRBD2	CAIRTSGGKETQYF	TGTGCCATCAGGACTAGCGGGGGCAAAGAGACCCAGTACTTC